These T cell receptor beta chains were read from a single sample in a study of graft-versus-host responses after intestinal transplantation. Their recognized antigens are unknown. The protocol was immunoSEQ multiplex PCR, while the TCRdb copy is restricted to in-frame clones and leaves out a portion. The table shows some 110,000 clones, with around nine tenths occurring only once. The starting material was unstimulated CD4+ T cells sorted from spleen or lymph node cells, obtained before transplant. These receptors came from a human donor who was the organ donor for an intestinal transplant. Both conserved end residues are part of each CDR3. The order of the fields is J gene, clone size, D gene, V gene, CDR3 DNA, CDR3 protein. A D gene is named only where the DNA matches it firmly. Some rows mark clone size as missing; the rest say once, few, many or name a class of expanded clone.

J gene: TRBJ2-4; clone size: -; D gene: -; V gene: TRBV7-7; CDR3 DNA: TGTGCTAGCAGCTTAGTTTCGAAATTAAGCCCCAAAAACATTCAGTACTTC; CDR3 protein: CASSLVSKLSPKNIQYF
J gene: TRBJ1-4; clone size: -; D gene: TRBD1; V gene: TRBV6-1; CDR3 DNA: TGTGCCAGCAGGGACAGGATACAGGAAAAACTGTTTTTT; CDR3 protein: CASRDRIQEKLFF
J gene: TRBJ2-7; clone size: -; D gene: TRBD1; V gene: TRBV7-2; CDR3 DNA: TGTGCCAGCAGCTTAGGACCGGGACAGGGAACGAACGAGCAGTACTTC; CDR3 protein: CASSLGPGQGTNEQYF
J gene: TRBJ1-1; clone size: -; D gene: -; V gene: TRBV18; CDR3 DNA: TGTGCCAGCTCACCACCTGCGGCAGAAAACTTTTTTGAAGCTTTCTTT; CDR3 protein: CASSPPAAENFFEAFF
J gene: TRBJ2-7; clone size: -; D gene: TRBD2; V gene: TRBV6-1; CDR3 DNA: TGTGCCAGCAGCTGGGGACTAGCGGGGGCCTACGAGCAGTACTTC; CDR3 protein: CASSWGLAGAYEQYF
J gene: TRBJ2-3; clone size: -; D gene: TRBD2; V gene: TRBV5-6; CDR3 DNA: TGTGCCAGCAGCCTAATGGGACTAGCCACAGATACGCAGTATTTT; CDR3 protein: CASSLMGLATDTQYF
J gene: TRBJ1-1; clone size: -; D gene: -; V gene: TRBV6-5; CDR3 DNA: TGTGCCAGCAGTTCCGGGGGACGCACTGAAGCTTTCTTT; CDR3 protein: CASSSGGRTEAFF
J gene: TRBJ1-3; clone size: once; D gene: -; V gene: TRBV6-5; CDR3 DNA: TGTGCCAGCTCGGGGACCGCGGGAAACACCATATATTTT; CDR3 protein: CASSGTAGNTIYF
J gene: TRBJ2-2; clone size: few; D gene: TRBD2; V gene: TRBV4-2; CDR3 DNA: TGTGCCAGCAGCCCCCTGGGACTAGCGGGAGGGCGGAGCGCCGGGGAGCTGTTTTTT; CDR3 protein: CASSPLGLAGGRSAGELFF
J gene: TRBJ2-5; clone size: -; D gene: TRBD2; V gene: TRBV4-2; CDR3 DNA: TGTGCCAGCAGCCAGGGGACTAAGATCACAGAGACCCAGTACTTC; CDR3 protein: CASSQGTKITETQYF
J gene: TRBJ2-3; clone size: once; D gene: -; V gene: TRBV5-4; CDR3 DNA: TGTGCCAGCAGCTTCCAGTTGATGTCAGATACGCAGTATTTT; CDR3 protein: CASSFQLMSDTQYF
J gene: TRBJ1-1; clone size: -; D gene: -; V gene: TRBV7-9; CDR3 DNA: TGTGCCAGCGCCGGGGGGGGCGCTGAAGCTTTCTTT; CDR3 protein: CASAGGGAEAFF
J gene: TRBJ2-7; clone size: once; D gene: TRBD2; V gene: TRBV27; CDR3 DNA: TGTGCCAGCAGTTGGACTAGCGGGAGGGGCGAGCAGTACTTC; CDR3 protein: CASSWTSGRGEQYF
J gene: TRBJ1-3; clone size: -; D gene: TRBD1; V gene: TRBV28; CDR3 DNA: TGTGCCAGCAGTCCCGACAGGGAAGTAGACACCATATATTTT; CDR3 protein: CASSPDREVDTIYF
J gene: TRBJ1-5; clone size: once; D gene: TRBD1; V gene: TRBV6-7; CDR3 DNA: TGTGCCAGCAGTTACGGGACAGAGAGCAATCAGCCCCGGCATTTT; CDR3 protein: CASSYGTESNQPRHF
J gene: TRBJ2-3; clone size: -; D gene: -; V gene: TRBV19; CDR3 DNA: TGTGCCAGTAGGACTAGTTTAAGCACAGATACGCAGTATTTT; CDR3 protein: CASRTSLSTDTQYF
J gene: TRBJ2-3; clone size: -; D gene: -; V gene: TRBV9; CDR3 DNA: TGTGCCAGCAGCGTAGAGGGGACCACAGATACGCAGTATTTT; CDR3 protein: CASSVEGTTDTQYF
J gene: TRBJ1-2; clone size: -; D gene: TRBD1; V gene: TRBV6-1; CDR3 DNA: TGTGCCAGCAGGTGGACAGGGGGCCTTGGCTACACCTTC; CDR3 protein: CASRWTGGLGYTF
J gene: TRBJ2-7; clone size: -; D gene: TRBD2; V gene: TRBV7-2; CDR3 DNA: TGTGCCAGCAGCCCCAGGCGCGGGGAGGGGAACGAGCAGTACTTC; CDR3 protein: CASSPRRGEGNEQYF
J gene: TRBJ2-2; clone size: -; D gene: TRBD2; V gene: TRBV9; CDR3 DNA: TGTGCCACGACACGCGAGGTAGCGGGGAAGAACACCGGGGAGCTGTTTTTT; CDR3 protein: CATTREVAGKNTGELFF
J gene: TRBJ2-7; clone size: -; D gene: TRBD2; V gene: TRBV6-1; CDR3 DNA: TGTGCCAGCAGTGAACGAGTAGCGGGATGGAGACCCTACGAGCAGTACTTC; CDR3 protein: CASSERVAGWRPYEQYF
J gene: TRBJ2-3; clone size: -; D gene: -; V gene: TRBV7-8; CDR3 DNA: TGTGCCAGCAGCTTAGTTAGTGGCTTACTTAGCACAGATACGCAGTATTTT; CDR3 protein: CASSLVSGLLSTDTQYF
J gene: TRBJ2-4; clone size: -; D gene: TRBD2; V gene: TRBV6-1; CDR3 DNA: TGTGCCAGCAGGAGGGGACTAGCTCGGTACTTC; CDR3 protein: CASRRGLARYF
J gene: TRBJ1-2; clone size: -; D gene: TRBD1; V gene: TRBV27; CDR3 DNA: TGTGCCAGCAGTTCCGGGACAGGGGGCATCTATGGCTACACCTTC; CDR3 protein: CASSSGTGGIYGYTF
J gene: TRBJ2-2; clone size: -; D gene: TRBD1; V gene: TRBV9; CDR3 DNA: TGTGCCAGCAGCGCTCTTAGGGACAGGGCCTTGGGGGAGCTGTTTTTT; CDR3 protein: CASSALRDRALGELFF
J gene: TRBJ2-7; clone size: -; D gene: TRBD1; V gene: TRBV4-3; CDR3 DNA: TGCGCCAGCAGCAAACAGGGGGACTACGAGCAGTACTTC; CDR3 protein: CASSKQGDYEQYF
J gene: TRBJ2-7; clone size: -; D gene: -; V gene: TRBV10-3; CDR3 DNA: TGTGCCATCAGTGAGGACTCCTACGAGCAGTACTTC; CDR3 protein: CAISEDSYEQYF
J gene: TRBJ2-2; clone size: -; D gene: TRBD2; V gene: TRBV27; CDR3 DNA: TGTGCCAGCAGGGTTAGCGGGAGAGGAACCGGGGAGCTGTTTTTT; CDR3 protein: CASRVSGRGTGELFF
J gene: TRBJ1-4; clone size: -; D gene: TRBD1; V gene: TRBV5-1; CDR3 DNA: TGCGCCAGCAGTCGGGTACAGGGGGCTCGGGAAAAACTGTTTTTT; CDR3 protein: CASSRVQGAREKLFF
J gene: TRBJ1-4; clone size: -; D gene: TRBD1; V gene: TRBV30; CDR3 DNA: TGTGCCTGGAGCCCCGACAGGGTCCAGGAAAAACTGTTTTTT; CDR3 protein: CAWSPDRVQEKLFF
J gene: TRBJ2-1; clone size: -; D gene: TRBD2; V gene: TRBV27; CDR3 DNA: TGTGCCAGCAGTGTCCCTAGCGGGAGGGCAAATGAGCAGTTCTTC; CDR3 protein: CASSVPSGRANEQFF
J gene: TRBJ2-5; clone size: -; D gene: -; V gene: TRBV30; CDR3 DNA: TGTGCCTGGAGTTCTTATGAGACCCAGTACTTC; CDR3 protein: CAWSSYETQYF
J gene: TRBJ2-7; clone size: -; D gene: -; V gene: TRBV7-2; CDR3 DNA: TGTGCCAGCAGCTTTAATTACGCCGGAGAGCAGTACTTC; CDR3 protein: CASSFNYAGEQYF
J gene: TRBJ2-5; clone size: -; D gene: -; V gene: TRBV5-6; CDR3 DNA: TGTGCCAGCAGCCGCGGAGGCCAAGAGACCCAGTACTTC; CDR3 protein: CASSRGGQETQYF
J gene: TRBJ2-2; clone size: -; D gene: TRBD2; V gene: TRBV6-1; CDR3 DNA: TGTGCCAGCAGTGCCACGGCGGGAGCCACCGGGGAGCTGTTTTTT; CDR3 protein: CASSATAGATGELFF
J gene: TRBJ2-3; clone size: -; D gene: -; V gene: TRBV29-1; CDR3 DNA: TGCAGCGTTCAAGTCAGCACAGATACGCAGTATTTT; CDR3 protein: CSVQVSTDTQYF
J gene: TRBJ2-1; clone size: -; D gene: TRBD2; V gene: TRBV19; CDR3 DNA: TGTGCCAGTAGTATCGCGCTAGCGGGACGATACTCCTACAATGAGCAGTTCTTC; CDR3 protein: CASSIALAGRYSYNEQFF
J gene: TRBJ2-1; clone size: -; D gene: TRBD1; V gene: TRBV5-6; CDR3 DNA: TGTGCCAGCAGACGGCAGGGGGTCAATGAGCAGTTCTTC; CDR3 protein: CASRRQGVNEQFF
J gene: TRBJ2-2; clone size: -; D gene: -; V gene: TRBV7-2; CDR3 DNA: TGTGCCAGCAGCCCGTACTCAGCCGGGGAGCTGTTTTTT; CDR3 protein: CASSPYSAGELFF
J gene: TRBJ2-5; clone size: -; D gene: -; V gene: TRBV7-9; CDR3 DNA: TGTGCCAGCAGTCCATCAAAGGGATACTCCCAGACCCAGTACTTC; CDR3 protein: CASSPSKGYSQTQYF
J gene: TRBJ2-1; clone size: -; D gene: TRBD2; V gene: TRBV5-1; CDR3 DNA: TGCGCCAGCAGCTTGACGACCGGGACTATTTACAATGAGCAGTTCTTC; CDR3 protein: CASSLTTGTIYNEQFF
J gene: TRBJ2-2; clone size: -; D gene: -; V gene: TRBV5-5; CDR3 DNA: TGTGCCAGCAGCTTGGTGGTCCCCGGGGAGCTGTTTTTT; CDR3 protein: CASSLVVPGELFF
J gene: TRBJ2-7; clone size: once; D gene: TRBD2; V gene: TRBV7-2; CDR3 DNA: TGTGCCAGCAGCTTTCGGACTAGTCTGAGCGGGCAGTACTTC; CDR3 protein: CASSFRTSLSGQYF
J gene: TRBJ1-4; clone size: -; D gene: -; V gene: TRBV7-2; CDR3 DNA: TGTGCCAGCAGCTCAAGCAATGAAAAACTGTTTTTT; CDR3 protein: CASSSSNEKLFF
J gene: TRBJ2-5; clone size: -; D gene: -; V gene: TRBV10-3; CDR3 DNA: TGTGCCATAGCGGCCAGGGTCCAAGAGGCCCAGTACTTC; CDR3 protein: CAIAARVQEAQYF
J gene: TRBJ1-5; clone size: once; D gene: -; V gene: TRBV7-2; CDR3 DNA: TGTGCCAGCAGCTTACGGGGAAGGCAGCCCCAGCATTTT; CDR3 protein: CASSLRGRQPQHF
J gene: TRBJ1-1; clone size: -; D gene: -; V gene: TRBV10-3; CDR3 DNA: TGTGCCATCGGTTACCGACAGAACACTGAAGCTTTCTTT; CDR3 protein: CAIGYRQNTEAFF
J gene: TRBJ2-2; clone size: -; D gene: TRBD2; V gene: TRBV5-4; CDR3 DNA: TGTGCCAGCAGCTTGGGACTAGCGGGAGTGGACACCGGGGAGCTGTTTTTT; CDR3 protein: CASSLGLAGVDTGELFF
J gene: TRBJ2-7; clone size: -; D gene: TRBD2; V gene: TRBV19; CDR3 DNA: TGTGCCAGTAGTATCTTAGCGGGAGACTACGAGCAGTACTTC; CDR3 protein: CASSILAGDYEQYF
J gene: TRBJ2-7; clone size: -; D gene: TRBD1; V gene: TRBV30; CDR3 DNA: TGTGCCTTCTCCGGGACAGGGATCAACGAGCAGTACTTC; CDR3 protein: CAFSGTGINEQYF
J gene: TRBJ1-2; clone size: -; D gene: -; V gene: TRBV25-1; CDR3 DNA: TGTGCCAGCAGTGAATCGGACCCCGGAGGAGGCTACACCTTC; CDR3 protein: CASSESDPGGGYTF
J gene: TRBJ2-1; clone size: -; D gene: -; V gene: TRBV6-5; CDR3 DNA: TGTGCCAGCCGACGAAGCGGCCACAATGAGCAGTTCTTC; CDR3 protein: CASRRSGHNEQFF
J gene: TRBJ1-5; clone size: once; D gene: -; V gene: TRBV19; CDR3 DNA: TGTGCCAGTACTCCCGGGCAGAGCAATCAGCCCCAGCATTTT; CDR3 protein: CASTPGQSNQPQHF